Below are 23 T cell receptor beta chains sequenced from a single sample in a study of shared clonotypes between healthy human individuals. Measured with immunoSEQ multiplex PCR; TCRdb has only the in-frame clones, and not every one. The sample has 1,500,000 or so clones, around 98.5% seen once. The material sequenced was naive CD4+ T cells sorted from blood. Regarding subset: CD45RA+ positively selected. Receptors originate from a young man in good health.

The chain is built from TRBV5-4 and TRBJ2-3; D not resolved. Germline V gene data show CDR1 as SGHNT and CDR2 as YYREEE (reference sequence). The CDR3 contains 15 residues. The ends were cut back, 0 bases at V and 4 bases at J, with 12 bases in the middle. The CDR3 coding sequence is TGTGCCAGCAGCTTGGCCCCCAGGAATGCAGATACGCAGTATTTT. Protein: CASSLAPRNADTQYF.

This chain uses TRBV21-1 with TRBJ2-5; the D call of TRBD2 is as the table states it, not checked on the DNA. TRBV21-1 is an annotated pseudogene. CDR3 length equals 14 residues. In nucleotides, the CDR3 is TGTGCCAGCAGCCTACGGACTGGGTGGGAGACCCAGTACTTC. This encodes CASSLRTGWETQYF.

The chain carries TRBV4-3 and TRBJ2-5, with TRBD1 matching over 8 bases. Trimming cost V 0 bases and J 5 bases; bases outside gene matches: 11. The germline gives CDR1 LGHNA, CDR2 YSLEER. The CDR3 is 17 residues long. CDR3 in amino acids: CASSQDWPAGGRETQYF. DNA of the CDR3: TGCGCCAGCAGCCAAGATTGGCCGGCAGGGGGCCGGGAGACCCAGTACTTC.

J is TRBJ1-1 and V is TRBV9, with a possible D match to TRBD1 (6 bases). The germline V gene encodes CDR1 SGDLS and CDR2 YYNGEE. This CDR3 has 15 amino acids. Trimming stripped 1 base from V and 1 base from J, with 11 bases between. The CDR3 region is CASSVTGSTNTEAFF. The DNA of the CDR3 is TGTGCCAGCAGCGTAACAGGGTCGACGAACACTGAAGCTTTCTTT.

The rearrangement uses TRBV7-6 and TRBJ1-2; possible D gene TRBD1, 5 bases. The CDR3 length is 15 residues. Germline lookup yields CDR1 SGHVS and CDR2 FNYEAQ. Between the trimmed V and J ends, which lost 5 bases and 3 bases, there was a span of 16 bases. CDR3 in amino acids: CASSGTGGRDYGYTF. In DNA, the CDR3 is TGTGCCAGCAGCGGCACGGGGGGTCGCGACTATGGCTACACCTTC.

The CDR3 protein is CSARRGGAINAEAFF. CDR3 in DNA: TGCAGCGCCCGTCGTGGGGGAGCGATAAATGCTGAAGCTTTCTTT. The chain is built from TRBV29-1 and TRBJ1-1; maybe TRBD1 (5 bases). V was clipped by 7 bases and J by 6 bases, with 24 bases between them. CDR3 length: 15 amino acids. Germline V gene data show CDR1 as SQVTM and CDR2 as ANQGSEA.

The sample holds one count of this clone. V gene TRBV7-6 combines with J gene TRBJ2-2; 14 bases map to TRBD2. This CDR3 is built from 15 residues. V gave up 5 bases and J gave up 7 bases; unmatched junction bases: 3. Germline assignment: CDR1 SGHVS and CDR2 FNYEAQ. The CDR3 DNA is TGTGCCAGCAGCCCTGGACTAGCGGGAGGCGGGGAGCTGTTTTTT. Protein sequence: CASSPGLAGGGELFF.

V is TRBV27 and J is TRBJ2-7; D is perhaps TRBD1 or TRBD2 (6 bases each). The germline CDR1 and CDR2 sequences are MNHEY and SMNVEV (reference sequence). This CDR3 comprises 15 residues. V was clipped by 3 bases and J by 2 bases, with 14 bases between them. CDR3 bases: TGTGCCAGCAGTTTGAGAGGGGGGTTAACCTACGAGCAGTACTTC. Its protein product is CASSLRGGLTYEQYF.

V gene TRBV7-8 combines with J gene TRBJ1-2; weak D call: TRBD1 (6 bases). The CDR3 runs to 13 residues. V shed 11 bases and J shed 4 bases, with 17 bases lying between them. The germline V gene has CDR1 SGHVS and CDR2 FQNEAQ. DNA for the CDR3: TGTGCCGTGGGAAGCGGACAGTCCTATGGCTACACCTTC. Its protein is CAVGSGQSYGYTF. The whole variable domain, filled in from reference TRBV7-8 and TRBJ1-2, reads GAGVSQSPRYKVAKRGQDVALRCDPISGHVSLFWYQQALGQGPEFLTYFQNEAQLDKSGLPSDRFFAERPEGSVSTLKIQRTQQEDSAVYLCAVGSGQSYGYTFGSGTRLTVV.

Turning to this clone: Other DNA sequences of this sample code for an identical CDR3. The CDR3 is CASSFFNEQFF. CDR3 DNA: TGTGCCAGCAGTTTTTTCAATGAGCAGTTCTTC. The chain links TRBV28 to TRBJ2-1, with unresolved D. V lost 3 bases to trimming and J lost 6 bases, with 3 bases between them. Germline lookup yields CDR1 MDHEN and CDR2 SYDVKM. The CDR3 is 11 amino acids.

This clone was detected only once. The V call is TRBV7-2, the J call TRBJ1-3, with 10 bases lining up with TRBD1. The germline CDR1 and CDR2 sequences are SGHTA and FQGNSA. CDR3 size: 15 residues. V dropped 5 bases and J dropped 2; count of bases not matched to a gene: 3. CDR3 bases: TGTGCCAGCAGCCGAGACAGGGGGCCTGGAAACACCATATATTTT. This encodes CASSRDRGPGNTIYF. Full variable domain (rest looked up from reference TRBV7-2 and TRBJ1-3): GAGVSQSPSNKVTEKGKDVELRCDPISGHTALYWYRQSLGQGLEFLIYFQGNSAPDKSGLPSDRFSAERTGGSVSTLTIQRTQQEDSAVYLCASSRDRGPGNTIYFGEGSWLTVV.

This chain connects TRBV5-1 to TRBJ2-2, with no clear D. The CDR3 is made up of 14 amino acids. Trimming pared 3 bases from V and 2 bases from J, leaving 8 bases between. Germline V gene sequence: CDR1 SGHRS, CDR2 YFSETQ. The CDR3: CASSSYTNTGELFF. The CDR3 DNA reads as TGCGCCAGCAGCTCATATACCAACACCGGGGAGCTGTTTTTT.

The chain has TRBV7-9 and TRBJ2-2; the D is unclear. The CDR3 runs to 12 residues. The V gene lost 5 bases and the J gene lost 8 bases, with 9 bases spanning the gap. Germline CDR1 is SEHNR and CDR2 is FQNEAQ (reference sequence). CDR3 DNA sequence: TGTGCCAGCAGCCCCGAAGTTGGGGAGCTGTTTTTT. This encodes CASSPEVGELFF.

The chain recombines TRBV5-1 with TRBJ2-7; TRBD2 matches 10 bases. V dropped 4 bases and J dropped 6; count of bases not matched to a gene: 10. Germline CDR1 reads SGHRS; CDR2 reads YFSETQ. The CDR3 totals 15 residues. The CDR3 sequence is CASSREPGLASEQYF. CDR3 DNA: TGCGCCAGCAGCAGGGAGCCGGGACTAGCGTCCGAGCAGTACTTC.

The chain employs TRBV15 and TRBJ2-7, with 10 positions matching TRBD2. Germline V gene lookup returns CDR1 LNHNV and CDR2 YYDKDF (reference sequence). The CDR3 contains 13 residues. J was trimmed by 2 bases and V by 7 bases; bases with no gene match: 2. The CDR3 DNA sequence: TGTGCCACCACCAGCGGGAGGGCCTACGAGCAGTACTTC. Translated: CATTSGRAYEQYF.

This chain connects TRBV6-5 to TRBJ1-2; D possibly corresponds to TRBD1 (6 bases). Germline loops: CDR1 MNHEY, CDR2 SVGAGI. CDR3 length: 12 residues. Trimming shortened V by 7 bases and J by 5 bases, and 11 bases separated the two germline ends. The CDR3: CASTLQGYGYTF. The CDR3 DNA reads TGTGCCAGCACCCTCCAGGGGTATGGCTACACCTTC.

The chain has TRBV10-3 and TRBJ1-2; a possible D gene is TRBD1 (5 bases). V gave up 6 bases and J gave up 4 bases, with 18 bases separating them. There are 15 residues in the CDR3. Germline CDR1 ENHRY, CDR2 SYGVKD. This CDR3 reads CAISGGDMTFYGYTF. The CDR3 region has the DNA TGTGCCATCAGCGGGGGAGACATGACCTTCTATGGCTACACCTTC.

This clone was seen only once. The V gene is TRBV9, the J gene TRBJ1-1, with TRBD1 matching 8 bases. This CDR3 is 15 amino acids long. Looked up from germline, CDR1 is SGDLS and CDR2 is YYNGEE. The junction had 9 bases not matched to a gene; V was cut back by 4 bases and J by 4 bases. The CDR3 protein is CASSNQGAVLTEAFF. The DNA for the CDR3 is TGTGCCAGCAGCAACCAGGGGGCTGTCCTCACTGAAGCTTTCTTT. Filled out from reference TRBV9 and TRBJ1-1, the complete variable domain reads DSGVTQTPKHLITATGQRVTLRCSPRSGDLSVYWYQQSLDQGLQFLIQYYNGEERAKGNILERFSAQQFPDLHSELNLSSLELGDSALYFCASSNQGAVLTEAFFGQGTRLTVV.

The chain is built from TRBV7-3 and TRBJ2-2; D not certain. Per the germline V gene, CDR1 is SGHTA and CDR2 is FQGTGA. CDR3 size: 13 residues. V dropped 5 bases and J dropped 5 bases, with 9 bases sitting between them. CDR3 sequence reads: CASSPWGTGELFF. CDR3 coding DNA: TGTGCCAGCAGCCCGTGGGGTACCGGGGAGCTGTTTTTT.

The chain is built from TRBV9 and TRBJ2-1; TRBD2 aligns across 9 bases. CDR3 length: 15 residues. Germline lookup yields CDR1 SGDLS and CDR2 YYNGEE. V shed 0 bases, J shed 8 bases, and the junction held 6 bases outside the gene matches. CDR3 sequence (DNA): TGTGCCAGCAGCGTAGCCAGCGGGAGGTCGTATGAGCAGTTCTTC. It translates to CASSVASGRSYEQFF.

The chain carries TRBV19 and TRBJ2-7; D not resolved. The CDR3 has 15 amino acids. Deletions cut 2 bases from V and 0 bases from J, with 11 bases between. The V gene's germline CDR1 is LNHDA and CDR2 SQIVND (reference sequence). The CDR3 bases are TGTGCCAGTAGTATAAATCCGGGTTTCTCCTACGAGCAGTACTTC. This codes for CASSINPGFSYEQYF.

The chain is built from TRBV11-2 and TRBJ2-7; possibly TRBD1 or TRBD2 for D (5 bases each). Germline V gene lookup returns CDR1 SGHAT and CDR2 FQNNGV. The V end lost 1 base, the J end lost 6 bases, and 13 bases lay between the germline ends. This CDR3 has 14 amino acids. CDR3 amino acids: CASSLGQGEAEQYF. As DNA, the CDR3 is TGTGCCAGCAGCTTAGGGCAGGGAGAGGCCGAGCAGTACTTC.

The chain uses TRBV6-5 and TRBJ2-1, with D hard to call. Germline CDR1 MNHEY, CDR2 SVGAGI. This CDR3 is 15 amino acids long. The V end lost 5 bases, the J end lost 0 bases, and 11 bases lay between the germline ends. The CDR3 DNA reads TGTGCCAGCAGTCAGCAGGTATTCTCCTACAATGAGCAGTTCTTC. It codes for CASSQQVFSYNEQFF.